This T cell receptor beta chain was retrieved from a study of early T cells in non-severe SARS-CoV-2 infection (dated by TCRdb to about 2021). Background for the entire study: Because TCR sequencing was done on bulk RNA from unsorted whole blood, the alpha and beta chains could not be paired. Paper-wide results and their limitations: VDJdb matching was skewed toward anti-spike CD8 responses and likely underestimated virus-specific expansions, missing private and CD4 specificities.

The receptor library was made with 5' RACE. This sample was sequenced with a NextSeq 500. The TCR library protocol attached unique molecular identifiers to individual cDNA molecules to correct for sequencing error and PCR bias. TCR alpha and beta chains were both sequenced, and the abundances of alpha and beta sequences in each sample were closely correlated with each other. On the study's bioinformatics: Decombinator V4 was used to annotate TCR sequences for V gene, J gene and CDR3. TCRs were defined as expanded if a significant change between any two time points was detected under a Poisson model with p below 0.0001. TCR abundances were normalised to the total number of TCRs sequenced per sample and were expressed as counts per million. TRAV1-2 paired with TRAJ12, TRAJ20 or TRAJ33 defined MAIT TCRs, while TRAV10 paired with TRAJ18 defined iNKT TCRs. VDJdb, accessed 1 November 2021, was searched for CMV, EBV and SARS-CoV-2 annotated TCRs, excluding TCRs annotated for multiple antigens. Using fastp at Q25 and MiXCR, TCRdb reprocessed the public reads and kept productive beta chains. Rows with one shared CDR3 protein collapse into an entry with the most common genes and DNA. V and J calls and clone size were set by TCRdb, not the authors. The sample records 45,000 to 55,000 distinct CDR3 sequences, around 10% of which are singletons. About 8% of the sample rests with the top ten.

From V the trimming removes 6 bases and from J it removes 11 bases, while the gene matches leave 10 bases of the junction unaccounted for. The CDR1 and CDR2 encoded by the germline V gene are SQVTM and ANQGSEA. Spanning cysteine to phenylalanine, the CDR3 consists of 13 amino acids. Left in the record is the CDR3 DNA by itself, 39 bases read in frame from the first base. This clonotype was counted ten times or more. The antigen it recognizes is unknown. Nothing much larger sits one base from this clone, and base qualities are not available. The study was a case-control design nested within a healthcare worker cohort in London, UK, with weekly nasopharyngeal swab PCR tests and blood sampling. Healthcare workers were recruited during the week of the UK lockdown, between 23 and 31 March 2020, and followed weekly for up to about 15 weeks.

The V and J segments used are TRBV29-1 and TRBJ2-1; 10 nucleotides in the junction match TRBD2. Sequenced: whole blood. This TCR was sampled from an adult who was a healthcare worker with PCR-confirmed SARS-CoV-2 infection or an uninfected control (not recorded which). The CDR3 has the sequence CSVDGLAGAKQFF. Here is the DNA: TGCAGCGTGGACGGGCTAGCGGGGGCCAAGCAGTTCTTC.